What follows are 9 T cell receptor beta chains derived from one specimen sequenced in a study of regulatory T cells in long-lasting Graves disease. Relying on iRepertoire HTBI primers and Arm-PCR of CDR3 regions, the team built TCR beta libraries. Using its own MiXCR run on the multiplex PCR reads, TCRdb lists one record per CDR3 protein. The sample has 500,000 to 700,000 distinct CDR3 sequences, around 30% seen once. The time point was: persistent/refractory GD, antithyroid drugs over 5 years with positive TRAb. Scientists built the TCR library using RNA that was extracted from PBMCs. Sequenced here: peripheral blood mononuclear cells (PBMCs), sampled when the disease was refractory, from a patient treated with antithyroid drugs. The receptors stem from a female donor with Graves disease.

V usage is TRBV5-1 and J usage is TRBJ1-2; a possible D gene is TRBD1 (5 bases). CDR1 and CDR2 (germline): SGHRS, YFSETQ. The CDR3 consists of 16 residues. With 0 bases removed from V and 8 bases from J, the gap between germline ends came to 20 bases. As DNA, the CDR3 is TGCGCCAGCAGCTTGGAAGTGATACGGGGCAAGGAGGGCTACACCTTC. Protein product: CASSLEVIRGKEGYTF.

The gene calls are TRBV19 and TRBJ1-4; the D is unclear. CDR1 and CDR2 from the germline V gene are LNHDA and SQIVND (reference sequence). The CDR3 is 15 amino acids. V was clipped by 5 bases and J by 9 bases, with 19 bases between them. CDR3 residues: CASSPGPGIWQKLFF. The CDR3 region has the DNA TGTGCCAGTAGTCCCGGGCCGGGGATTTGGCAAAAACTGTTTTTT.

This clonotype was counted a few times. The J gene is TRBJ1-5, the V gene TRBV15, with D possibly TRBD1 on 5 matching bases. CDR3 length: 13 amino acids. CDR1 is LNHNV, CDR2 YYDKDF, per germline (reference sequence). V gave up 5 bases and J gave up 6 bases, with 11 bases separating them. CDR3 sequence reads: CATSQGTGQPQHF. The CDR3 DNA reads as TGTGCCACCAGCCAAGGGACGGGTCAGCCCCAGCATTTT.

The chain links TRBV6-1 to TRBJ1-1; D unresolved. CDR3 length equals 13 residues. Germline CDR1 and CDR2: MNHNS and SASEGT. V dropped 10 bases and J dropped 5 bases, with 17 bases sitting between them. The CDR3 is CATRAAPGTEAFF. The DNA of the CDR3 is TGTGCCACCCGGGCCGCCCCGGGGACTGAAGCTTTCTTT.

This clonotype was detected a few times. The chain carries TRBV6-1 and TRBJ1-2; D not certain. V was pared by 7 bases and J by 0 bases, with 9 bases between. CDR1 and CDR2 (germline): MNHNS, SASEGT. The CDR3 is 13 amino acids. This chain's CDR3 is CASKPAANYGYTF. The CDR3 region has the DNA TGTGCCAGCAAGCCGGCAGCTAACTATGGCTACACCTTC.

This sequence joins TRBV19 and TRBJ2-7, with 9 positions matching TRBD2. Germline V CDR1 and CDR2: LNHDA, SQIVND (reference sequence). V gave up 3 bases and J gave up 6 bases; unmatched junction bases: 3. CDR3 length equals 13 residues. CDR3: CASSMASGTEQYF. Written as DNA, the CDR3 is TGTGCCAGTAGTATGGCTAGCGGGACCGAGCAGTACTTC.

In its sample, this clonotype was seen many times. The chain employs TRBV28 and TRBJ1-2; tentatively, D is TRBD1 (6 bases). The CDR3 is made up of 17 amino acids. Germline V CDR1 and CDR2: MDHEN, SYDVKM. V shed 1 base and J shed 5 bases, with 20 bases lying between them. DNA of the CDR3: TGTGCCAGCAGTTTATTGATACAGGGTGTAGAGGGATATGGCTACACCTTC. Its protein is CASSLLIQGVEGYGYTF.

Comment on this clonotype: Just one base apart from a much larger clone, this may be a read error. V and J are TRBV7-2 and TRBJ2-5, with D uncertain. The DNA end lines up better with TRBJ2-4; the J call may be wrong. This CDR3 is built from 14 residues. Germline values: CDR1 SGHTA, CDR2 FQGNSA. The CDR3: CASSPRATHNIQYF. The DNA for the CDR3 is TGTGCCAGCAGCCCCCGGGCCACACACAACATTCAGTACTTC.

This clonotype has only a few counts. The chain joins TRBV6-6 to TRBJ2-7; D gene unclear. V shed 0 bases and J shed 1 base, with 4 bases lying between them. CDR3 length: 13 residues. Germline CDR1 MNHNY, CDR2 SVGAGI (reference sequence). The CDR3 spells CASSYSESYEQYF. The CDR3 DNA sequence: TGTGCCAGCAGTTACTCGGAATCCTACGAGCAGTACTTC.